This T cell receptor (beta chain) was sequenced in a study of PD-L1 blockade in urothelial cancer (dated by TCRdb to about 2017). For the wider study: Therapy was started in about 2014 for all patients, and atezolizumab 1,200 mg was administered intravenously every 3 weeks. A median of 141,255 T cells and tens of thousands of unique TCRs was obtained from blood samples, and a median clonality of approximately 0.08 was observed. About 85% of the roughly 29 patients were identified as males with urothelial cancer of bladder origin, and a prior smoking history was reported by 18 of 29 patients. Progression-free survival longer than 6 months counted as durable clinical benefit, and TCR features were additionally tested against both progression-free and overall survival. An ECOG performance status of 0 or 1 was recorded for the patients, and 0 to 3 prior chemotherapy regimens had been received by the patients. Pretreatment tumor samples, along with matched peripheral blood serially collected before and after atezolizumab treatment, were subjected to TCR sequencing. Pretreatment blood TCR-seq was available for fewer than 30 patients, at least one posttreatment blood collection was obtained for 25 or so patients, and tumor TCR-seq was available for 25 or so patients. The study was an exploratory multi-omic analysis of somatic, immune and clinical correlates of response to PD-L1 blockade with atezolizumab in urothelial cancer. Durable clinical benefit was achieved by nine patients and was not achieved by 20 patients. Blood samples were analyzed 3 weeks after the start of treatment (second dose) and 6 weeks after the start of treatment. In the same patients who had TCR sequencing, pretreatment tumors also underwent whole exome sequencing and RNA sequencing. Points the paper makes about the study in general: At 3 weeks after the start of treatment, tumor-associated TCR clones in peripheral blood had expanded more in patients with durable benefit (n ≈ 24, p = 0.022). Because of the small sample size (n ≈ 29) and the many exploratory analyses performed, the results are intended to be regarded as hypothesis-generating. Improved progression-free and overall survival was associated with having pretreatment peripheral blood TCR clonality below the median.

The sample's time point label is to be understood as: pretreatment peripheral blood. A total of under 35 patients with locally advanced or metastatic urothelial carcinoma, treated at Memorial Sloan Kettering on a trial protocol, made up the cohort. Peripheral blood mononuclear cells were collected pretreatment and during treatment, with between 1 and 8 total time points per patient. The Qiagen DNeasy Blood extraction kit was used to purify genomic DNA from total PBMCs and from tumor samples. Collected pretreatment and during treatment, PBMCs were isolated and stored as previously described. Synthetic TCR analog templates were spiked into each PCR to estimate absolute template abundance from read counts. The immunoSEQ assay used bias-controlled V and J gene primers to amplify TCRbeta CDR3 regions from genomic DNA. Rearranged TCRbeta segments were sequenced at approximately 20X coverage. On the study's bioinformatics: Sequencing errors were corrected by clustering and CDR3s were annotated against IMGT to assign V, D and J genes. Downstream analyses used only productive TCRbeta rearrangements, leaving out any out-of-frame or stop-codon sequences. Clonality was computed as one minus Shannon entropy normalized by the log of the number of unique productive sequences. Clones differing between time points or between blood and tumor were identified by Fisher's exact test with Benjamini-Hochberg correction at adjusted p below 0.01. TCRdb retrieved this table from immuneACCESS and kept in-frame rearrangements only. Not all clones are present; in checked studies, unresolved V genes account for under half, and no reason is known for the remainder. The DNA gave D and trimming, while V, J and clone size come from that table. The sample yields approximately 39,000 clones; around 85% were counted once. The top ten constitute about 15% of the sample.

This clone came up once. This clone's antigen is unknown. No base quality values were provided; no much bigger clone lies one nucleotide off. For this chain, trimming is 7 bases at the V end and 1 base at the J end, and the number of junction bases without a gene match is 9. The germline V gene sets CDR1 to SNHLY and CDR2 to FYNNEI. From its cysteine to its phenylalanine, the CDR3 spans 15 amino acids. Only the CDR3 region is kept as DNA, spanning 45 bases read in frame from base 1. The source is a man at least 80 years old with urothelial cancer. This sequence uses TRBV2 and TRBJ1-1, and 7 junction bases match TRBD1. Sequenced material: PBMCs, taken around atezolizumab (anti-PD-L1) treatment. In nucleotide form, the sequence is TGTGCCAGCACTGAGATACAGGGGAAGAACACTGAAGCTTTCTTT. Translated, this gives CASTEIQGKNTEAFF.